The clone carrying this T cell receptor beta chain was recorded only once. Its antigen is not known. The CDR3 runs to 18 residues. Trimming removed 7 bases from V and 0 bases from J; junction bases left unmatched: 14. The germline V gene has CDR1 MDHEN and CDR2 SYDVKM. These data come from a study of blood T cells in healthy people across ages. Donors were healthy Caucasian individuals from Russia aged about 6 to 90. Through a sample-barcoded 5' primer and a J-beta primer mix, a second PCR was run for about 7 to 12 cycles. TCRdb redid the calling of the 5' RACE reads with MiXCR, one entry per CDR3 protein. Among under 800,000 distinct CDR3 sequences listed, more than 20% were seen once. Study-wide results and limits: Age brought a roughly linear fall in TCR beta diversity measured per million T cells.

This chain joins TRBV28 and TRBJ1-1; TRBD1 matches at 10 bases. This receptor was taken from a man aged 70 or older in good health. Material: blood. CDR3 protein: CASTNPPGTGALNTEAFF. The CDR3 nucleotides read TGTGCCAGCACCAATCCACCCGGGACAGGGGCCCTGAACACTGAAGCTTTCTTT.